Listed below are T cell receptor beta chains from one sample, sequenced in a study of response to subunit inactivated influenza vaccine. From the RT-PCR reads, TCRdb called clonotypes with MiXCR, one entry per CDR3 protein. This table has fewer than 750,000 distinct CDR3 sequences, around 15% appearing once. Here the sequenced sample was PBMCs from blood, taken approximately 12 days after vaccination. Receptor source: a man in his fifties or sixties who received an inactivated influenza vaccine. Each CDR3 is given with its conserved first and last residue. Fields, in order: CDR3 protein, CDR3 DNA, D gene, J gene, clone size, V gene. The D gene is left open where the match is weak. Not every row has a clone size; where given, it reads once, few, many or a size class.

CDR3 protein: CASSQVLTGGRNEQFF; CDR3 DNA: TGTGCCAGCAGCCAAGTGTTAACAGGGGGGAGGAATGAGCAGTTCTTC; D gene: TRBD1; J gene: TRBJ2-1; clone size: few; V gene: TRBV3-1
CDR3 protein: CSVEMGGTEQYF; CDR3 DNA: TGCAGCGTTGAAATGGGGGGTACCGAGCAGTACTTC; D gene: NA; J gene: TRBJ2-7; clone size: many; V gene: TRBV29-1
CDR3 protein: CASSLVRGAVGQETQYF; CDR3 DNA: TGTGCCAGCAGCTTGGTCCGTGGGGCAGTTGGCCAAGAGACCCAGTACTTC; D gene: NA; J gene: TRBJ2-5; clone size: NA; V gene: TRBV5-5
CDR3 protein: CASSPTGQTYEQYF; CDR3 DNA: TGTGCCAGCAGCCCAACAGGACAAACCTACGAGCAGTACTTC; D gene: NA; J gene: TRBJ2-7; clone size: few; V gene: TRBV4-2
CDR3 protein: CATSRKGTGGSGANVLTF; CDR3 DNA: TGTGCCACCAGCAGAAAAGGGACAGGGGGCAGTGGGGCCAACGTCCTGACTTTC; D gene: TRBD1; J gene: TRBJ2-6; clone size: NA; V gene: TRBV15
CDR3 protein: CSARAWDRGHEQYF; CDR3 DNA: TGCAGTGCCCGTGCTTGGGACAGGGGCCACGAGCAGTACTTC; D gene: TRBD1; J gene: TRBJ2-7; clone size: many; V gene: TRBV20-1
CDR3 protein: CSARGNSNQPQHF; CDR3 DNA: TGCAGTGCTAGGGGCAATAGCAATCAGCCCCAGCATTTT; D gene: NA; J gene: TRBJ1-5; clone size: few; V gene: TRBV20-1
CDR3 protein: CASSYSPPGQGISQVYEQYF; CDR3 DNA: TGTGCCAGCAGTTACTCGCCCCCGGGACAGGGGATTTCTCAGGTCTACGAGCAGTACTTC; D gene: TRBD1; J gene: TRBJ2-7; clone size: few; V gene: TRBV6-2/TRBV6-3
CDR3 protein: CASSKHRGGALGGELFF; CDR3 DNA: TGTGCCAGCAGCAAGCATCGCGGGGGGGCGCTGGGCGGGGAGCTGTTTTTT; D gene: TRBD2; J gene: TRBJ2-2; clone size: few; V gene: TRBV6-1
CDR3 protein: CASSNSGYSYEQYF; CDR3 DNA: TGTGCCAGCAGTAATAGCGGGTACTCCTACGAGCAGTACTTC; D gene: TRBD2; J gene: TRBJ2-7; clone size: few; V gene: TRBV6-2/TRBV6-3
CDR3 protein: CASSLDGAPGYGYTF; CDR3 DNA: TGCGCCAGCAGCTTGGATGGGGCGCCCGGCTATGGCTACACCTTC; D gene: NA; J gene: TRBJ1-2; clone size: NA; V gene: TRBV5-1
CDR3 protein: CASSGLTPNYGYTF; CDR3 DNA: TGTGCCAGCAGTGGACTAACTCCCAACTATGGCTACACCTTC; D gene: NA; J gene: TRBJ1-2; clone size: NA; V gene: TRBV6-1
CDR3 protein: CASSLSQGLGLTGELFF; CDR3 DNA: TGTGCCAGCAGTCTATCACAGGGTTTGGGACTCACCGGGGAGCTGTTTTTT; D gene: NA; J gene: TRBJ2-2; clone size: NA; V gene: TRBV12-3/TRBV12-4
CDR3 protein: CSARSEVAHSPLHF; CDR3 DNA: TGCAGTGCTAGATCGGAGGTGGCCCATTCACCCCTCCACTTT; D gene: NA; J gene: TRBJ1-6; clone size: NA; V gene: TRBV20-1
CDR3 protein: CASSYSSGRRDTGELFF; CDR3 DNA: TGTGCCAGCAGTTACTCGAGCGGCAGGCGAGACACCGGGGAGCTGTTTTTT; D gene: NA; J gene: TRBJ2-2; clone size: few; V gene: TRBV6-5
CDR3 protein: CASSVSPEQPQHF; CDR3 DNA: TGTGCCAGCAGCGTTTCTCCGGAACAGCCCCAGCATTTT; D gene: NA; J gene: TRBJ1-5; clone size: few; V gene: TRBV9
CDR3 protein: CASTVPGLYGYTF; CDR3 DNA: TGTGCCAGCACCGTTCCGGGGCTCTATGGCTACACCTTC; D gene: NA; J gene: TRBJ1-2; clone size: few; V gene: TRBV6-2/TRBV6-3
CDR3 protein: CASTDKTGGVQFF; CDR3 DNA: TGTGCCAGCACCGATAAGACAGGGGGGGTGCAGTTCTTC; D gene: TRBD1; J gene: TRBJ2-1; clone size: few; V gene: TRBV3-1
CDR3 protein: CASSLLSGADIQYF; CDR3 DNA: TGTGCCAGCAGCTTGTTATCGGGGGCGGACATTCAGTACTTC; D gene: NA; J gene: TRBJ2-4; clone size: NA; V gene: TRBV5-5
CDR3 protein: CASSQEVGLEQYF; CDR3 DNA: TGTGCCAGCAGCCAAGAAGTAGGGTTAGAGCAGTACTTC; D gene: NA; J gene: TRBJ2-7; clone size: few; V gene: TRBV4-2
CDR3 protein: CASSLLLRAEKLFF; CDR3 DNA: TGTGCCAGCAGTTTACTGTTGAGGGCTGAAAAACTGTTTTTT; D gene: NA; J gene: TRBJ1-4; clone size: NA; V gene: TRBV12-3/TRBV12-4
CDR3 protein: CASSSDGTSGSRWGYEQYF; CDR3 DNA: TGTGCCAGCAGCTCGGACGGGACTAGCGGGAGTCGGTGGGGCTACGAGCAGTACTTC; D gene: TRBD2; J gene: TRBJ2-7; clone size: many; V gene: TRBV11-2
CDR3 protein: CASSYSPVLNSPLHF; CDR3 DNA: TGTGCCAGCAGTTACTCTCCGGTACTCAATTCACCCCTCCACTTT; D gene: NA; J gene: TRBJ1-6; clone size: NA; V gene: TRBV6-2/TRBV6-3
CDR3 protein: CASSLPSGAQETQYF; CDR3 DNA: TGTGCCAGCAGCTTACCATCGGGGGCGCAAGAGACCCAGTACTTC; D gene: NA; J gene: TRBJ2-5; clone size: NA; V gene: TRBV7-9
CDR3 protein: CAWSGSYEQYF; CDR3 DNA: TGTGCCTGGAGCGGCTCCTACGAGCAGTACTTC; D gene: NA; J gene: TRBJ2-7; clone size: NA; V gene: TRBV30
CDR3 protein: CSAPSGETDTQYF; CDR3 DNA: TGCAGTGCCCCTAGCGGGGAAACAGATACGCAGTATTTT; D gene: TRBD2; J gene: TRBJ2-3; clone size: NA; V gene: TRBV20-1
CDR3 protein: CAISESNRPTEAFF; CDR3 DNA: TGTGCCATCAGTGAGTCAAACAGGCCCACTGAAGCTTTCTTT; D gene: NA; J gene: TRBJ1-1; clone size: few; V gene: TRBV10-3
CDR3 protein: CASSLVDGGVYEQYF; CDR3 DNA: TGCGCCAGCAGCTTGGTCGACGGGGGGGTGTACGAGCAGTACTTC; D gene: TRBD2; J gene: TRBJ2-7; clone size: many; V gene: TRBV5-1
CDR3 protein: CSAQETSYYYNEQFF; CDR3 DNA: TGCAGTGCTCAGGAGACTAGCTACTACTACAATGAGCAGTTCTTC; D gene: TRBD2; J gene: TRBJ2-1; clone size: NA; V gene: TRBV20-1
CDR3 protein: CSAESTDTQYF; CDR3 DNA: TGCAGTGCGGAGAGCACAGATACGCAGTATTTT; D gene: NA; J gene: TRBJ2-3; clone size: NA; V gene: TRBV20-1
CDR3 protein: CASSAPEIRGSNEQFF; CDR3 DNA: TGTGCCAGCAGTGCCCCGGAGATAAGAGGGAGCAATGAGCAGTTCTTC; D gene: NA; J gene: TRBJ2-1; clone size: NA; V gene: TRBV25-1
CDR3 protein: CASSWGLAGATSTDTQYF; CDR3 DNA: TGCGCCAGCAGCTGGGGACTAGCGGGGGCCACTAGCACAGATACGCAGTATTTT; D gene: TRBD2; J gene: TRBJ2-3; clone size: few; V gene: TRBV5-1
CDR3 protein: CASSQTSGTGSGYTF; CDR3 DNA: TGTGCCAGCAGCCAGACTTCCGGGACAGGGAGTGGCTACACCTTC; D gene: TRBD1; J gene: TRBJ1-2; clone size: NA; V gene: TRBV14
CDR3 protein: CASSEMGGFFGQLFF; CDR3 DNA: TGTGCCAGCAGTGAAATGGGGGGCTTTTTTGGACAACTGTTTTTT; D gene: NA; J gene: TRBJ1-4; clone size: few; V gene: TRBV2
CDR3 protein: CASSPGTPNEQFF; CDR3 DNA: TGTGCCAGCAGTCCCGGGACCCCCAATGAGCAGTTCTTC; D gene: NA; J gene: TRBJ2-1; clone size: few; V gene: TRBV12-3/TRBV12-4
CDR3 protein: CASSSLGLADPVYEQYF; CDR3 DNA: TGTGCCAGCAGCTCTCTCGGGCTAGCGGACCCGGTCTACGAGCAGTACTTC; D gene: TRBD2; J gene: TRBJ2-7; clone size: NA; V gene: TRBV7-9
CDR3 protein: CASSYSGRWTEAFF; CDR3 DNA: TGTGCCAGCAGTTACTCGGGGCGTTGGACTGAAGCTTTCTTT; D gene: NA; J gene: TRBJ1-1; clone size: NA; V gene: TRBV6-5
CDR3 protein: CASGGFRGSETQYF; CDR3 DNA: TGTGCCAGCGGGGGATTTAGGGGATCTGAGACCCAGTACTTC; D gene: NA; J gene: TRBJ2-5; clone size: NA; V gene: TRBV5-6
CDR3 protein: CSARYRDSYEQYF; CDR3 DNA: TGCAGTGCTCGCTACAGGGATTCCTACGAGCAGTACTTC; D gene: NA; J gene: TRBJ2-7; clone size: NA; V gene: TRBV20-1
CDR3 protein: CSVEETSVGEQFF; CDR3 DNA: TGCAGCGTTGAAGAGACTAGCGTTGGTGAGCAGTTCTTC; D gene: TRBD2; J gene: TRBJ2-1; clone size: NA; V gene: TRBV29-1